The rows below give T cell receptor beta chains drawn from one sample of a study of cytomegalovirus exposure and HLA in healthy donors. Sequencing used immunoSEQ multiplex PCR; TCRdb keeps in-frame clones, though not all of them. The sample consists of about 160,000 clones, under 90% of them appearing once. Sequencing was carried out using PBMCs. Receptors originate from a woman under 30 in good health and CMV-seropositive. CDR3s include the opening cysteine and the closing phenylalanine or tryptophan. A D gene is named only where the DNA matches it firmly. Expanded clones are given a class, and other clones once, few, many or no size at all.

d_call,j_call,v_call,clone_size,cdr3_nt,cdr3_aa
TRBD1,TRBJ2-5,TRBV30,.,TGTGCCTGGAGGGGGACAGAGAAAGAGACCCAGTACTTC,CAWRGTEKETQYF
.,TRBJ1-4,TRBV30,.,TGTGCCTGGAAGCGGGACACCGGGATTGAAAAACTGTTTTTT,CAWKRDTGIEKLFF
.,TRBJ1-2,TRBV7-9,once,TGTGCCAGCAGCTTCGAAGGGGACTATGGCTACACCTTC,CASSFEGDYGYTF
.,TRBJ1-2,TRBV7-2,.,TGTGCCAGCAGCGAGGTCAGTGAGACCTATGGCTACACCTTC,CASSEVSETYGYTF
TRBD1,TRBJ2-2,TRBV6-4,.,TGTGCCAGCAGTGACTCCGGGGACAGGGAAAACACCGGGGAGCTGTTTTTT,CASSDSGDRENTGELFF
.,TRBJ1-3,TRBV5-1,.,TGCGCCAGCAGCCCCAGTTTACACTCTGGAAACACCATATATTTT,CASSPSLHSGNTIYF
TRBD2,TRBJ2-1,TRBV11-3,.,TGTGCCAGCAGCCCTTATTCCGGACTAGCGGGAGGGGGTGAGCAGTTCTTC,CASSPYSGLAGGGEQFF
.,TRBJ2-5,TRBV19,.,TGTGCCAGTAGTCCCCGACCGACCAACAATGAAAGGGGGGGGACCCAGTACTTC,CASSPRPTNNERGGTQYF
.,TRBJ1-2,TRBV4-2,.,TGTGCCAGCAGCCAACTAGGTAGTGAGGCCGTGGATGGCTACACCTTC,CASSQLGSEAVDGYTF
TRBD1,TRBJ2-7,TRBV2,once,TGTGCCAGCAGTCCGGAACCCGGGACAGGGTTCAAGTACGAGCAGTACTTC,CASSPEPGTGFKYEQYF
TRBD1,TRBJ2-7,TRBV5-1,.,TGCGCCAGCAGCTTAAGGACAGGGTACGAGCAGTACTTC,CASSLRTGYEQYF
.,TRBJ2-3,TRBV30,.,TGTGCCTGGATCGCCAGCGCAGATACGCAGTATTTT,CAWIASADTQYF
TRBD1,TRBJ2-7,TRBV29-1,.,TGCAGCGCATTGGGACAGGGGGTGAGCGAGCAGTACTTC,CSALGQGVSEQYF
TRBD1,TRBJ2-7,TRBV13,.,TGTGCCAGCAGCCAGGGGACAGGGGCCTACGAGCAGTACTTC,CASSQGTGAYEQYF
.,TRBJ2-3,TRBV19,.,TGTGCCAGTAGTGACTCGCCCCGCGGCACAGATACGCAGTATTTT,CASSDSPRGTDTQYF
.,TRBJ2-7,TRBV21-1,.,TGTGCCAGCAACGACAGGGGCTCCTACGAGCAGTACTTC,CASNDRGSYEQYF
.,TRBJ2-2,TRBV5-6,.,TGTGCCAGCAGCTCGACAGGATGGGGAGTTAGGGGCACCGGGGAGCTGTTTTTT,CASSSTGWGVRGTGELFF
.,TRBJ1-5,TRBV10-3,.,TGTGCCATCAGTGAGTCAAGGGGGTCTGGCAATCAGCCCCAGCATTTT,CAISESRGSGNQPQHF
.,TRBJ2-7,TRBV5-1,.,TGCGCCAGCAGCCTACCTGGAACAGGTTTCGGCTACGAGCAGTACTTC,CASSLPGTGFGYEQYF
TRBD1,TRBJ1-5,TRBV9,.,TGTGCCAGCAGCTTTACCTTCACAGGGGGTCAGCCCCAGCATTTT,CASSFTFTGGQPQHF
.,TRBJ2-7,TRBV11-2,once,TGTGCCAGCAGACAAGACCAGGGTTACGAGCAGTACTTC,CASRQDQGYEQYF
TRBD2,TRBJ2-1,TRBV7-2,.,TGTGCCAGCAGCTCCCCTCCGCGGGGGGCGGGTGAGCAGTTCTTC,CASSSPPRGAGEQFF
TRBD1,TRBJ2-1,TRBV30,.,TGTGCCTGGAGAGGGACAGGGGGCCTTGGGGAGCAGTTCTTC,CAWRGTGGLGEQFF
.,TRBJ1-5,TRBV18,.,TGTGCCAGCTCACCACAGGGGCATCAGCCCCAGCATTTT,CASSPQGHQPQHF
TRBD1,TRBJ2-1,TRBV6-1,.,TGTGCCAGCAGTGAGGTTACAGGGGGCTCCTACAATGAGCAGTTCTTC,CASSEVTGGSYNEQFF
.,TRBJ2-1,TRBV5-5,once,TGTGCCAGCAGCCCTCTAGTCAATGAGCAGTTCTTC,CASSPLVNEQFF
.,TRBJ1-5,TRBV4-3,few,TGCGCCAGCAGCCAAGATATGAGGCAGCCCCAGCATTTT,CASSQDMRQPQHF
.,TRBJ2-5,TRBV4-2,.,TGTGCCAGCAGCCAAGGCCCGGTCTGGGGCGCCGTACAAGAGACCCAGTACTTC,CASSQGPVWGAVQETQYF
TRBD2,TRBJ2-5,TRBV4-2,few,TGTGCCAGCAGCCACACCTTCCCCGGGACTAGCGGGAGGGCGGAGACCCAGTACTTC,CASSHTFPGTSGRAETQYF
TRBD2,TRBJ2-3,TRBV29-1,.,TGCAGCGCCCATCCGGGACTAGCGGTCACAGATACGCAGTATTTT,CSAHPGLAVTDTQYF
.,TRBJ1-2,TRBV7-9,.,TGTGCCAGCAGCTTGGGCGGTCACAGGGCCTCCGGCTACACCTTC,CASSLGGHRASGYTF
.,TRBJ2-6,TRBV14,.,TGTGCCAGCAGCTCTTTCTCTGGGGCCAACGTCCTGACTTTC,CASSSFSGANVLTF
.,TRBJ2-5,TRBV7-3,.,TGTGCCAGCAGCTCCCGTGGGCTCCAAGAGACCCAGTACTTC,CASSSRGLQETQYF
.,TRBJ2-2,TRBV7-2,.,TGTGCCAGCAGCTTACTTAGGAACACCGGGGAGCTGTTTTTT,CASSLLRNTGELFF
.,TRBJ1-1,TRBV30,.,TGTGCCTGGAGCGATGGCATATACGCTGAAGCTTTCTTT,CAWSDGIYAEAFF
TRBD2,TRBJ2-5,TRBV4-1,.,TGCGCCAGCAGCCAAGCGGGGGGGAGGACTGGAGTAGAGACCCAGTACTTC,CASSQAGGRTGVETQYF
.,TRBJ2-3,TRBV28,.,TGTGCCAGCATCCGGGATCCTAGCACAGATACGCAGTATTTT,CASIRDPSTDTQYF
.,TRBJ1-5,TRBV2,few,TGTGCCAGCAGTGAGACTCGACCCGAGCCCCAGCATTTT,CASSETRPEPQHF
TRBD1,TRBJ2-7,TRBV6-1,.,TGTGCCAGCAGTGTGACAGGGTTAGGTCAGTACTTC,CASSVTGLGQYF
.,TRBJ1-5,TRBV23-1,.,TGCGCCAGCAGTCTCAGGCCAGCGGATAGCAATCAGCCCCAGCATTTT,CASSLRPADSNQPQHF
.,TRBJ2-1,TRBV6-5,.,TGTGCCACCTCGACCAGGGTCTACAATGAGCAGTTCTTC,CATSTRVYNEQFF
.,TRBJ2-2,TRBV11-2,.,TGTGCCAGCAGCGCCACCGGGAGCAAGAGGGCCGGGGAGCTGTTTTTT,CASSATGSKRAGELFF
TRBD2,TRBJ2-1,TRBV11-3,.,TGTGCCAGCAGCCTCGCAGGGAGGGTCGATGAGCAGTTCTTC,CASSLAGRVDEQFF
.,TRBJ2-4,TRBV5-4,.,TGTGCCAGCAGCCGGGCAGGGGAGTCCAAAAACATTCAGTACTTC,CASSRAGESKNIQYF
TRBD2,TRBJ2-5,TRBV29-1,.,TGCAGCGTGACGGGAGGGCCCCGGGCTCTCGCAGAGACCCAGTACTTC,CSVTGGPRALAETQYF